In its sample, the clone carrying this T cell receptor (beta chain) was seen once. The antigen is unknown. V shed 4 bases and J 7 bases; nucleotides not matched to a gene: 4. Germline V gene lookup returns CDR1 SEHNR and CDR2 FQNEAQ (reference sequence). CDR3 length: 13 amino acids. This entry belongs to a study of blood T cells in healthy people across ages. Study in general: Through template switching, about one barcoded beta molecule was captured per two T cells, as measured in model experiments. Study observations and caveats: TCR beta diversity per million T cells fell roughly linearly with age. Whereas aged donors had fewer naive CD4+ cells, long-lived donors had more of them and higher diversity.

Combining a sample-barcoded 5' primer with a J-beta primer mix, a second PCR ran for roughly 7 to 12 cycles. In TCRdb, the 5' RACE reads were re-called with MiXCR into one record per CDR3 protein. The data hold 630,000 or so distinct CDR3 sequences, with approximately 30% observed a single time. This chain connects TRBV7-9 to TRBJ1-2, with 9 bases fitting TRBD1. The sequence came from a woman older than 75 in good health. Material: blood. The CDR3 region is CASSYRDRAGYTF. The DNA of the CDR3 is TGTGCCAGCAGCTACCGGGACAGGGCTGGCTACACCTTC.